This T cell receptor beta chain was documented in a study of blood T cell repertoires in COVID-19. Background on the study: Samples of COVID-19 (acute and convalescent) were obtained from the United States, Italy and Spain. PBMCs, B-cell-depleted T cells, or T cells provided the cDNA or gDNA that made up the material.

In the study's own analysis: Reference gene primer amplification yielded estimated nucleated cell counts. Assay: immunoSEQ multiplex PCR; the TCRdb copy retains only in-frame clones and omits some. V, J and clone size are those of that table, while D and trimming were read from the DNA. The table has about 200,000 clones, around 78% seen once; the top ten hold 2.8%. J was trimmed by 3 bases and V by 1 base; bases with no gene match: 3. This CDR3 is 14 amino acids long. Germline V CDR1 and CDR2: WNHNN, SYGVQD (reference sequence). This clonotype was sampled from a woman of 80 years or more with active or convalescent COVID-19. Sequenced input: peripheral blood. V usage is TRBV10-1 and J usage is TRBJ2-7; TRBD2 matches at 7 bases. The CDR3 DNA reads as TGCGCCAGCAGTGAGTTTGGGGGGGACTACGAGCAGTACTTC. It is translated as CASSEFGGDYEQYF.